The 22 T cell receptor beta chains reported below all come from one sample, sequenced in a study of blood T cell repertoires in COVID-19. Profiled with immunoSEQ multiplex PCR; TCRdb holds only in-frame clones, not every one. The sample records fewer than 90,000 clones, more than 90% being singletons. The sample was peripheral blood. The receptors were gathered from a human donor with active COVID-19. The donor label of this sample is uncertain.

The chain carries TRBV3-1 (or the pseudogene TRBV3-2) and TRBJ2-1, with 8 bases identical to TRBD2. The CDR3 covers 16 residues. Germline V CDR1 and CDR2: LGHDT, YNNKEL (reference sequence). The trim removed 5 bases at V and 9 bases at J, leaving 15 bases unmatched. The DNA for the CDR3 is TGTGCCAGCAGCTTTAGAGGGGGACTAGAGGGTGGTGAGCAGTTCTTC. Protein: CASSFRGGLEGGEQFF.

The rearrangement links TRBV12-5 to TRBJ2-5; D is possibly TRBD1 (6 bases). Germline V gene sequence: CDR1 LGHNT, CDR2 FRNRAP. This CDR3 has 15 amino acids. Deletions cut 0 bases from V and 0 bases from J, with 8 bases between. The CDR3: CASGLVQGYQETQYF. The CDR3 DNA reads as TGTGCTAGTGGTTTGGTGCAGGGGTACCAAGAGACCCAGTACTTC.

V gene TRBV2 combines with J gene TRBJ2-7; TRBD1 matches 9 bases. The CDR3 loop spans 17 amino acids. Germline V gene data show CDR1 as SNHLY and CDR2 as FYNNEI. Trimming took 6 bases from V and 6 from J; bases not matched to a gene: 18. CDR3 amino acids: CASRTGQGRGHLAEQYF. The CDR3 DNA sequence: TGTGCCAGCAGAACAGGACAGGGGAGGGGACACCTGGCCGAGCAGTACTTC.

The gene calls are TRBV14 and TRBJ2-1; 15 nucleotides match TRBD2. The CDR3 is 17 residues long. Germline V gene lookup returns CDR1 SGHDN and CDR2 FVKESK. Trimming at V came to 4 bases and at J to 8 bases, leaving 9 bases not matched to a gene. The CDR3 is CASSPGLAGGPWDEQFF. CDR3 nucleotides: TGTGCCAGCAGCCCCGGACTAGCGGGAGGGCCGTGGGATGAGCAGTTCTTC.

This sequence joins TRBV6-2 or TRBV6-3 and TRBJ2-7, with D maybe TRBD1 (7 bases). Germline V lookup: CDR1 MNHEY, CDR2 SVGEGT. With 6 bases removed from V and 7 bases from J, the gap between germline ends came to 16 bases. The CDR3 runs to 13 residues. In nucleotides, the CDR3 is TGTGCCAGCAGCACAGACAGGGCGGGAGAGCAGTACTTC. Translated, it gives CASSTDRAGEQYF.

The rearrangement links TRBV5-1 to TRBJ2-1, with TRBD2 identical over 12 bases. The CDR3 runs to 17 residues. The ends lost 4 bases at V and 8 bases at J; junction bases unmatched: 13. The germline V gene has CDR1 SGHRS and CDR2 YFSETQ. This chain's CDR3 is CASSLPTSGGFTDEQFF. The CDR3 DNA is TGCGCCAGCAGCCTCCCGACTAGCGGGGGATTCACCGATGAGCAGTTCTTC.

V gene TRBV6-5 combines with J gene TRBJ1-5; 10 bases are shared with TRBD1. This CDR3 spans 13 amino acids. The V gene end was trimmed by 5 bases and the J gene end by 11 bases; junction bases not matched to a gene: 6. Germline values: CDR1 MNHEY, CDR2 SVGAGI. CDR3 sequence (DNA): TGTGCCAGCAGTACGGACAGGGGGGCGGCCCAGCATTTT. Its translation: CASSTDRGAAQHF.

This clone was observed once. V usage is TRBV5-1 and J usage is TRBJ1-6; possibly TRBD1 for D (6 bases). This CDR3 contains 15 residues. Germline V CDR1 and CDR2: SGHRS, YFSETQ. V lost 1 base, J lost 6 bases, and 11 bases lay in between. In DNA form, the CDR3 reads TGCGCCAGCAGCTTGACAGGGCGACCTAATTCACCCCTCCACTTT. The encoded protein is CASSLTGRPNSPLHF.

The chain has TRBV2 and TRBJ1-2; the D gene is possibly TRBD1 (6 bases). The ends were cut back, 4 bases at V and 8 bases at J, with 14 bases in the middle. The CDR3 sequence is 13 residues long. Per the germline V gene, CDR1 is SNHLY and CDR2 is FYNNEI. The CDR3 spells CASSVTGPRGYTF. The CDR3 bases are TGTGCCAGCAGTGTAACAGGGCCCCGCGGCTACACCTTC.

The count of this clone is one. The V call is TRBV7-2, the J call TRBJ2-1; 7 nucleotides agree with TRBD2. The V gene end was trimmed by 3 bases and the J gene end by 7 bases; junction bases not matched to a gene: 9. The germline CDR1 and CDR2 sequences are SGHTA and FQGNSA. This CDR3 comprises 15 residues. CDR3 residues: CASSFNDGRLNEQFF. The CDR3 DNA reads as TGTGCCAGCAGCTTCAATGACGGGAGGCTTAATGAGCAGTTCTTC.

The rearrangement uses TRBV7-9 and TRBJ1-1; a possible D gene is TRBD1 (5 bases). The CDR3 is 13 residues long. Germline CDR1 SEHNR, CDR2 FQNEAQ (reference sequence). Trimming took off 2 bases at V and 10 bases at J, with 14 bases between the two ends. The CDR3, as DNA: TGTGCCAGCAGCTTATTAGAAGGACATATAGCTTTCTTT. It encodes CASSLLEGHIAFF.

This chain links TRBV2 with TRBJ1-4; 9 bases fit TRBD1. V was clipped by 7 bases and J by 4 bases; unmatched bases: 4. The CDR3 has 14 amino acids. Germline V gene lookup returns CDR1 SNHLY and CDR2 FYNNEI. DNA of the CDR3: TGTGCCAGCATGAAGGACAGGGGTAATGAAAAACTGTTTTTT. This encodes CASMKDRGNEKLFF.

The chain joins TRBV10-3 to TRBJ2-7; maybe TRBD2 (5 bases). V shed 2 bases and J shed 4 bases, with 12 bases lying between them. CDR1 ENHRY and CDR2 SYGVKD come from the germline V gene. The CDR3 runs to 14 residues. The CDR3 DNA follows: TGTGCCATCAGTGAGAATCCGGGAAGGTACGAGCAGTACTTC. It codes for CAISENPGRYEQYF.

V is TRBV29-1 and J is TRBJ1-5; 7 nucleotides line up with TRBD1. The CDR3 is made up of 13 amino acids. CDR1 SQVTM and CDR2 ANQGSEA come from the germline V gene. V dropped 4 bases and J dropped 2; count of bases not matched to a gene: 2. The CDR3 loop is CSVGTGGNQPQHF. The DNA of the CDR3 is TGCAGCGTTGGGACAGGAGGCAATCAGCCCCAGCATTTT.

This chain links TRBV10-3 with TRBJ1-1; D is possibly TRBD1 (5 bases). Trimming took off 3 bases at V and 8 bases at J, with 19 bases between the two ends. The CDR3 totals 15 residues. CDR1 is ENHRY and CDR2 is SYGVKD in the germline V gene. CDR3: CAISDSGVSTGEAFF. In DNA form, the CDR3 reads TGTGCCATCAGTGATAGTGGGGTGTCTACAGGCGAAGCTTTCTTT.

Details on this clone: At one of its ends the junction is not consistent with the germline gene, which may arise from a read error. The rearrangement uses TRBV4-3 and TRBJ2-3; the match to TRBD2 covers 8 bases. This CDR3 spans 16 amino acids. Germline V gene data show CDR1 as LGHNA and CDR2 as YSLEER. CDR3 protein: CASSQVSGSGTVTQYF. Written as DNA, the CDR3 is TGCGCCAGCAGCCAAGTCAGCGGGAGCGGCACAGTTACGCAGTATTTT.

The chain has TRBV25-1 and TRBJ1-1; D is unresolved. Deletions cut 2 bases from V and 0 bases from J, with 10 bases between. This CDR3 has 15 residues. Germline values: CDR1 MGHDK, CDR2 SYGVNS. For the CDR3, the DNA is TGTGCCAGCAGTGAAGGGCCGTTCATGAACACTGAAGCTTTCTTT. The encoded protein is CASSEGPFMNTEAFF.

This chain joins TRBV3-1 (or the pseudogene TRBV3-2) and TRBJ1-5; TRBD1 might be the D (6 bases). Germline V CDR1 and CDR2: LGHDT, YNNKEL (reference sequence). The V end lost 3 bases, the J end lost 5 bases, and 8 bases lay between the germline ends. The length of the CDR3 is 13 residues. DNA for the CDR3: TGTGCCAGCAGCCAGTACAGGGATCAGCCCCAGCATTTT. It translates to CASSQYRDQPQHF.

The rearrangement uses TRBV5-8 and TRBJ1-6, with TRBD1 matching 7 bases. Germline assignment: CDR1 SGHTS and CDR2 YDEGEE. The length of the CDR3 is 17 residues. V dropped 4 bases and J dropped 7; count of bases not matched to a gene: 14. CDR3 protein: CASSRVVFGTDNSPLHF. DNA of the CDR3: TGTGCCAGCAGCCGGGTGGTATTTGGGACAGACAATTCACCCCTCCACTTT.

This chain joins TRBV29-1 and TRBJ2-7; weak D call: TRBD2 (6 bases). CDR1 is SQVTM and CDR2 is ANQGSEA in the germline V gene. Trimming pared 2 bases from V and 2 bases from J, leaving 7 bases between. CDR3 length equals 12 residues. In nucleotides, the CDR3 is TGCAGCGTTGAACGGGGGACCTACGAGCAGTACTTC. As protein: CSVERGTYEQYF.

The chain is built from TRBV6-1 and TRBJ1-1; D not resolved. The CDR3 covers 17 residues. Looked up from germline, CDR1 is MNHNS and CDR2 is SASEGT. The V end lost 2 bases, the J end lost 5 bases, and 21 bases lay between the germline ends. The CDR3 protein is CASSERGSTPGRTEAFF. The CDR3 DNA sequence: TGTGCCAGCAGTGAACGCGGTAGCACTCCCGGAAGGACTGAAGCTTTCTTT.

The rearrangement uses TRBV15 and TRBJ1-1; the D gene is possibly TRBD1 (5 bases). CDR1 LNHNV and CDR2 YYDKDF come from the germline V gene (reference sequence). Trimming took off 0 bases at V and 11 bases at J, with 13 bases between the two ends. CDR3 size: 13 residues. The CDR3 bases are TGTGCCACCAGCAGAGATACAACAGGTGACGCTTTCTTT. Translated: CATSRDTTGDAFF.